This T cell receptor beta chain emerged from a study of cytotoxic CD8 clonotypes in ibrutinib-treated CLL. Study as a whole: After a median roughly 12 months on treatment (6 to 36), response samples were drawn.

The assay was immunoSEQ multiplex PCR, and TCRdb's table has in-frame clones only and misses some. Here the sample spans about 68,000 clones, 68% being singletons. The authors obtained approximately 2.1 micrograms of genomic DNA from cryopreserved PBMCs for TCR beta libraries. Trimming removed 4 bases from V and 4 bases from J, with 14 bases in between. Germline V gene data show CDR1 as GTSNPN and CDR2 as SVGIG (reference sequence). The CDR3 is made up of 13 amino acids. The receptor comes from a human donor with chronic lymphocytic leukemia. This chain connects TRBV30 to TRBJ2-7; D tentatively fits TRBD1 or TRBD2 (6 bases each). Source: PBMCs, taken after 12 months of ibrutinib treatment. DNA of the CDR3: TGTGCCTGGAATAGGGGGGAAGTGTACGAGCAGTACTTC. Translated: CAWNRGEVYEQYF.